This record concerns one T cell receptor (beta chain) sequence. Contact with a PCR-confirmed or clinician-diagnosed COVID-19 case occurred within 2 weeks of entry. The sample is drawn from a study of blood T cell repertoires in COVID-19. The assay was immunoSEQ multiplex PCR, and TCRdb's table has in-frame clones only and misses some. The sample has some 180,000 clones; approximately 80% are singletons. Germline-derived CDR1 and CDR2 are MNHNS and SASEGT. Trimming stripped 3 bases from V and 2 bases from J, with 10 bases between. CDR3 length: 14 residues. Sequenced sample: PBMCs or T cells enriched from blood (not recorded which). The receptor was isolated from a man in his fifties or sixties who had been exposed to COVID-19. The chain employs TRBV6-1 and TRBJ1-2; possibly TRBD1 for D (5 bases). CDR3: CASSETAINYGYTF. CDR3 bases: TGTGCCAGCAGTGAGACAGCTATCAACTATGGCTACACCTTC.